This record covers a single T cell receptor (beta chain). Its cognate antigen is unknown. Assay: immunoSEQ multiplex PCR; the TCRdb copy retains only in-frame clones and omits some. The sample has about 30,000 clones; around nine tenths are singletons. The entry originates in a study of lymphopenia after photon versus proton radiotherapy. Study outcomes and limitations: Larger post-nadir TCR diversity loss correlated inversely with survival in deceased patients. After lymphocyte nadir, photon-treated repertoires showed oligoclonal expansion, especially CD8+ Temra. Proton therapy kept repertoires fairly stable, unlike photons, which gained effector/memory cells. Authors raise, but do not show, better survival with proton therapy.

V lost 4 bases and J 6 bases, leaving 23 bases between the germline ends. The CDR3 is 16 residues long. Germline CDR1 SGHRS, CDR2 YFSETQ. The chain links TRBV5-1 to TRBJ2-7, with D possibly matching TRBD1 (6 bases). This sample comprised peripheral blood, obtained from a patient treated with proton-based radiotherapy. The origin of this receptor is a woman aged 55-69 years with cholangiocarcinoma. Some clones in this sample may be carry-over from other donors' samples. CDR3 sequence: CASSAPTQGIVLEQYF. The CDR3 region has the DNA TGCGCCAGCAGCGCACCTACACAGGGAATAGTCCTCGAGCAGTACTTC. The full variable domain, rest sourced from reference TRBV5-1 and TRBJ2-7, is KAGVTQTPRYLIKTRGQQVTLSCSPISGHRSVSWYQQTPGQGLQFLFEYFSETQRNKGNFPGRFSGRQFSNSRSEMNVSTLELGDSALYLCASSAPTQGIVLEQYFGPGTRLTVT.